Each of the 29 T cell receptor beta chains below was sequenced from the same sample in a study of T cell responses to AZD1222 COVID-19 vaccine. Clones were read by immunoSEQ multiplex PCR, and TCRdb kept only the in-frame ones, dropping some. The profile shows 69,000 or so clones, more than 70% of them singletons. The starting material was peripheral blood, obtained 28 days after the second dose of the MenACWY control vaccine. These receptors originate from an adult who received the MenACWY meningococcal vaccine as a control.

The CDR3 coding sequence is TGTGCCAGCAGCTTAGGTCCATTCCTGGGCACTGAAGCTTTCTTT. The encoded protein is CASSLGPFLGTEAFF. The V gene is TRBV7-8, the J gene TRBJ1-1; D is unresolved. V was shortened by 1 base and J by 4 bases, with 13 bases between the two germline ends. The CDR3 sequence is 15 residues long. Germline assignment: CDR1 SGHVS and CDR2 FQNEAQ.

J is TRBJ2-3 and V is TRBV7-2, with TRBD2 matching 7 bases. The V gene's germline CDR1 is SGHTA and CDR2 FQGNSA. The CDR3 extends over 17 amino acids. With 2 bases clipped from V and 1 base from J, the junction kept 9 bases outside the gene matches. The CDR3 nucleotides read TGTGCCAGCAGCTTAACGGGACTAACCGATCGCACAGATACGCAGTATTTT. Residues: CASSLTGLTDRTDTQYF.

This clone was counted once. The CDR3 DNA sequence: TGTGCCAGCAGCGAGAGAGCCAGCGGGGGGGCTGGAGATACGCAGTATTTT. This gives the protein CASSERASGGAGDTQYF. The genes are TRBV9 and TRBJ2-3; 10 nucleotides agree with TRBD2. CDR3 length: 17 residues. Germline V gene sequence: CDR1 SGDLS, CDR2 YYNGEE. V shed 3 bases and J 5 bases; nucleotides not matched to a gene: 12.

The chain employs TRBV7-2 and TRBJ2-1; D is unclear. This CDR3 region has 16 residues. Germline V gene lookup returns CDR1 SGHTA and CDR2 FQGNSA. Trimming left V 1 base short and J 3 bases short, with 13 bases between. In nucleotides, the CDR3 is TGTGCCAGCAGCTTAGGTTTGGGCCCTAACTACAATGAGCAGTTCTTC. As protein: CASSLGLGPNYNEQFF.

The V and J genes are TRBV19 and TRBJ1-2; 9 positions agree with TRBD1. This CDR3 has 14 residues. Trimming cost V 2 bases and J 10 bases; bases outside gene matches: 8. Germline-derived CDR1 and CDR2 are LNHDA and SQIVND (reference sequence). The CDR3: CASSITGQGPDYTF. The CDR3 bases are TGTGCCAGTAGTATAACGGGACAGGGTCCAGACTACACCTTC.

V and J are TRBV7-3 and TRBJ2-1; 13 bases align to TRBD2. Unmatched junction bases numbered 10, after V lost 5 bases and J lost 6 bases. CDR1 and CDR2 from the germline V gene are SGHTA and FQGTGA. The CDR3 spans 17 residues. The CDR3, as DNA: TGTGCCAGCAGCGCCCAACTAGCGGGGGGGCCTTTCAATGAGCAGTTCTTC. Its protein product is CASSAQLAGGPFNEQFF.

The V gene is TRBV4-3, the J gene TRBJ1-4; D perhaps matches TRBD1 (6 bases). Germline V gives CDR1 LGHNA, CDR2 YSLEER. The CDR3 runs to 15 residues. Trimming left V 1 base short and J 7 bases short, with 13 bases between. CDR3 protein: CASSQGLGAGEKLFF. The CDR3 region has the DNA TGCGCCAGCAGCCAAGGGCTGGGGGCCGGTGAAAAACTGTTTTTT.

The rearrangement uses TRBV6-5 and TRBJ1-5, with a possible D match to TRBD1 (6 bases). V was cut by 5 bases and J by 7 bases, with 18 bases left in between. Germline V gene data show CDR1 as MNHEY and CDR2 as SVGAGI. The CDR3 runs 15 residues. This CDR3 reads CASSPSAGGYQPQHF. CDR3 bases: TGTGCCAGCAGTCCCTCTGCTGGGGGCTACCAGCCCCAGCATTTT.

This clone has a single count. The J gene is TRBJ2-7, the V gene TRBV19; 7 bases align to TRBD1. The germline V gene encodes CDR1 LNHDA and CDR2 SQIVND (reference sequence). The trim removed 5 bases at V and 1 base at J, leaving 8 bases unmatched. The CDR3 spans 15 residues. The CDR3 bases are TGTGCCAGTAGTCCGACAGGGTTTGGATCCTACGAGCAGTACTTC. As protein: CASSPTGFGSYEQYF.

This clone showed up just a few times. The chain employs TRBV5-4 and TRBJ2-3, with D possibly matching TRBD2 (7 bases). Between the trimmed V and J ends, which lost 2 bases and 3 bases, there was a span of 13 bases. The CDR3 loop spans 15 amino acids. Per the germline V gene, CDR1 is SGHNT and CDR2 is YYREEE (reference sequence). The CDR3 spells CASSFWGGSTDTQYF. The CDR3 DNA reads TGTGCCAGCAGCTTTTGGGGGGGCTCTACAGATACGCAGTATTTT.

V gene TRBV14 combines with J gene TRBJ2-7; tentative D call: TRBD1 (5 bases). V was shortened by 2 bases and J by 4 bases, with 15 bases between the two germline ends. Germline V gene sequence: CDR1 SGHDN, CDR2 FVKESK. This CDR3 region has 15 residues. The CDR3 bases are TGTGCCAGCAGCCAACAGGGTGATTGGCCGTACGAGCAGTACTTC. It specifies CASSQQGDWPYEQYF.

The chain carries TRBV11-2 and TRBJ2-7; 8 bases line up with TRBD2. Germline V lookup: CDR1 SGHAT, CDR2 FQNNGV. This CDR3 comprises 15 residues. With 2 bases clipped from V and 2 bases from J, the junction kept 5 bases outside the gene matches. The CDR3 region has the DNA TGTGCCAGCAGCTTATTACGCGGGAGGCCCTACGAGCAGTACTTC. It yields the protein CASSLLRGRPYEQYF.

This clone appeared a single time. The chain recombines TRBV4-3 with TRBJ2-7; no clear D gene. Germline V gene sequence: CDR1 LGHNA, CDR2 YSLEER. V lost 1 base to trimming and J lost 3 bases, with 13 bases between them. The CDR3 is made up of 15 amino acids. The CDR3 DNA follows: TGCGCCAGCAGCCAAGCACTGGACGGAATCTACGAGCAGTACTTC. This translates into CASSQALDGIYEQYF.

The rearrangement joins TRBV7-9 to TRBJ1-1; the D is unclear. The V and J ends lost 1 base and 3 bases respectively, with 9 bases between them. Germline loops: CDR1 SEHNR, CDR2 FQNEAQ (reference sequence). CDR3 size: 14 residues. CDR3 in amino acids: CASSLDVSDTEAFF. Written as DNA, the CDR3 is TGTGCCAGCAGCTTAGACGTGTCGGACACTGAAGCTTTCTTT.

This chain joins TRBV5-1 and TRBJ2-2, with 9 positions matching TRBD1. V was clipped by 2 bases and J by 1 base; unmatched bases: 3. The V gene's germline CDR1 is SGHRS and CDR2 YFSETQ. The CDR3 is 16 residues long. CDR3 DNA sequence: TGCGCCAGCAGCTTCCACAGGGGGCGGAACACCGGGGAGCTGTTTTTT. Translating it yields CASSFHRGRNTGELFF. Using reference TRBV5-1 and TRBJ2-2 for the parts outside the CDR3, the full variable domain is KAGVTQTPRYLIKTRGQQVTLSCSPISGHRSVSWYQQTPGQGLQFLFEYFSETQRNKGNFPGRFSGRQFSNSRSEMNVSTLELGDSALYLCASSFHRGRNTGELFFGEGSRLTVL.

The chain uses TRBV29-1 and TRBJ2-3; 10 bases are shared with TRBD2. Unmatched junction bases numbered 8, after V lost 0 bases and J lost 5 bases. CDR3 length: 16 residues. CDR1 and CDR2 from the germline V gene are SQVTM and ANQGSEA. Written as DNA, the CDR3 is TGCAGCGTTGAAGATCGGCTAGCGGGGGAGGTAGATACGCAGTATTTT. Translation: CSVEDRLAGEVDTQYF.

The rearrangement links TRBV28 to TRBJ1-5; no clear D. CDR1 MDHEN and CDR2 SYDVKM come from the germline V gene. With 6 bases removed from V and 5 bases from J, the gap between germline ends came to 8 bases. The CDR3 is 12 residues long. CDR3 loop: CASRVSDQPQHF. The CDR3 region has the DNA TGTGCCAGCAGGGTAAGCGATCAGCCCCAGCATTTT.

The CDR3 region is CASSQQGIPEAFF. The CDR3 DNA reads as TGTGCCAGCAGCCAACAGGGTATACCTGAAGCTTTCTTT. This chain connects TRBV3-1 (or the pseudogene TRBV3-2) to TRBJ1-1; maybe TRBD1 (5 bases). Trimming removed 2 bases at V and 6 bases at J, with 10 bases between. The CDR3 runs to 13 residues. CDR1 and CDR2 (germline): LGHDT, YNNKEL (reference sequence).

The V and J genes are TRBV19 and TRBJ2-6, with TRBD1 as a possible D gene (6 bases). The CDR3 contains 14 residues. Germline V gene lookup returns CDR1 LNHDA and CDR2 SQIVND (reference sequence). With 4 bases removed from V and 4 bases from J, the gap between germline ends came to 8 bases. CDR3 in DNA: TGTGCCAGTAGTACAGGGGAGGGGGCCAACGTCCTGACTTTC. Protein sequence: CASSTGEGANVLTF.

This chain joins TRBV11-3 and TRBJ2-1; D remains ambiguous. Between the trimmed V and J ends, which lost 1 base and 6 bases, there was a span of 7 bases. Germline CDR1 is SGHNT and CDR2 is YENEEA. The CDR3 extends over 13 amino acids. The CDR3 nucleotides are TGTGCCAGCAGCTTAGTAGGTGGCAATGAGCAGTTCTTC. Its protein product is CASSLVGGNEQFF.

The V gene is TRBV5-1, the J gene TRBJ2-1, with TRBD1 matching 12 bases. The CDR3 is 14 amino acids. Trimming at V came to 4 bases and at J to 8 bases, leaving 4 bases not matched to a gene. The germline gives CDR1 SGHRS, CDR2 YFSETQ. The CDR3 sequence: CASSPGQGAHEQFF. CDR3 DNA sequence: TGCGCCAGCAGCCCGGGACAGGGGGCACATGAGCAGTTCTTC.

This clone has just a few counts. This chain joins TRBV29-1 and TRBJ2-7; 11 bases fit TRBD2. The V gene end was trimmed by 5 bases and the J gene end by 5 bases; junction bases not matched to a gene: 2. The CDR3 contains 12 residues. Germline V CDR1 and CDR2: SQVTM, ANQGSEA. This CDR3 is CSVPGLADEQYF. Here the CDR3 DNA reads TGCAGCGTTCCGGGACTAGCGGACGAGCAGTACTTC.

This clone was recorded once. The chain uses TRBV6-2 or TRBV6-3 and TRBJ2-7, with 7 positions matching TRBD2. This CDR3 comprises 15 residues. Germline trimming cut 2 bases from V and 2 bases from J; bases unmatched to any gene: 6. CDR1 is MNHEY, CDR2 SVGEGT, per germline. Here the CDR3 reads CASSYRAGLTYEQYF. CDR3 bases: TGTGCCAGCAGTTACAGAGCGGGACTGACCTACGAGCAGTACTTC.

This rearrangement joins TRBV6-5 to TRBJ1-2; D unresolved. Germline V CDR1 and CDR2: MNHEY, SVGAGI. Trimming took 6 bases from V and 8 from J, leaving 19 bases between them. The CDR3 covers 14 residues. CDR3 bases: TGTGCCAGCAGACCCTCTCCCGACGCTGGGGGCTACACCTTC. Translated: CASRPSPDAGGYTF.

This rearrangement joins TRBV2 to TRBJ1-5, with TRBD1 identical over 9 bases. The CDR3 loop spans 15 amino acids. Per germline, CDR1 SNHLY and CDR2 FYNNEI. Trimming removed 8 bases from V and 3 bases from J; junction bases left unmatched: 8. CDR3 nucleotide sequence: TGTGCCAGCGAAACCGGGACAGGGCCCAATCAGCCCCAGCATTTT. This codes for CASETGTGPNQPQHF.

The chain links TRBV11-3 to TRBJ1-1, with no clear D. V lost 4 bases and J 8 bases, leaving 11 bases between the germline ends. There are 12 residues in the CDR3. Germline V gives CDR1 SGHNT, CDR2 YENEEA. The CDR3 DNA reads TGTGCCAGCAGCTCGATGGACGGAGAAGCTTTCTTT. Its translation is CASSSMDGEAFF.

This clone occurred once. V usage is TRBV11-2 and J usage is TRBJ1-3; D gene uncertain. The V end was cut by 7 bases, the J end by 0 bases, with 19 bases between. This CDR3 has 17 residues. CDR1 and CDR2 (germline): SGHAT, FQNNGV. This CDR3 is CASTTPSVFTSGNTIYF. The CDR3 DNA reads TGTGCCAGCACCACCCCGTCGGTCTTTACCTCTGGAAACACCATATATTTT. The whole variable domain, filled in from reference TRBV11-2 and TRBJ1-3, reads EAGVAQSPRYKIIEKRQSVAFWCNPISGHATLYWYQQILGQGPKLLIQFQNNGVVDDSQLPKDRFSAERLKGVDSTLKIQPAKLEDSAVYLCASTTPSVFTSGNTIYFGEGSWLTVV.

The V call is TRBV5-8, the J call TRBJ2-7; TRBD1 matches at 7 bases. Germline lookup yields CDR1 SGHTS and CDR2 YDEGEE. The CDR3 runs to 14 residues. The J segment lost 1 base and the V segment lost 7 bases, leaving 8 bases of the junction unmatched. The CDR3 reads CASVPWGQSYEQYF. CDR3 sequence (DNA): TGTGCCAGCGTCCCTTGGGGACAGTCCTACGAGCAGTACTTC.

The chain links TRBV5-1 to TRBJ2-7; D gene ambiguous. V was trimmed by 4 bases and J by 3 bases, leaving 11 bases between them. In germline, CDR1 is SGHRS, CDR2 YFSETQ. The CDR3 sequence is 13 residues long. The CDR3 region is CASSRRRHYEQYF. CDR3 DNA sequence: TGCGCCAGCAGCAGGAGACGGCACTACGAGCAGTACTTC.